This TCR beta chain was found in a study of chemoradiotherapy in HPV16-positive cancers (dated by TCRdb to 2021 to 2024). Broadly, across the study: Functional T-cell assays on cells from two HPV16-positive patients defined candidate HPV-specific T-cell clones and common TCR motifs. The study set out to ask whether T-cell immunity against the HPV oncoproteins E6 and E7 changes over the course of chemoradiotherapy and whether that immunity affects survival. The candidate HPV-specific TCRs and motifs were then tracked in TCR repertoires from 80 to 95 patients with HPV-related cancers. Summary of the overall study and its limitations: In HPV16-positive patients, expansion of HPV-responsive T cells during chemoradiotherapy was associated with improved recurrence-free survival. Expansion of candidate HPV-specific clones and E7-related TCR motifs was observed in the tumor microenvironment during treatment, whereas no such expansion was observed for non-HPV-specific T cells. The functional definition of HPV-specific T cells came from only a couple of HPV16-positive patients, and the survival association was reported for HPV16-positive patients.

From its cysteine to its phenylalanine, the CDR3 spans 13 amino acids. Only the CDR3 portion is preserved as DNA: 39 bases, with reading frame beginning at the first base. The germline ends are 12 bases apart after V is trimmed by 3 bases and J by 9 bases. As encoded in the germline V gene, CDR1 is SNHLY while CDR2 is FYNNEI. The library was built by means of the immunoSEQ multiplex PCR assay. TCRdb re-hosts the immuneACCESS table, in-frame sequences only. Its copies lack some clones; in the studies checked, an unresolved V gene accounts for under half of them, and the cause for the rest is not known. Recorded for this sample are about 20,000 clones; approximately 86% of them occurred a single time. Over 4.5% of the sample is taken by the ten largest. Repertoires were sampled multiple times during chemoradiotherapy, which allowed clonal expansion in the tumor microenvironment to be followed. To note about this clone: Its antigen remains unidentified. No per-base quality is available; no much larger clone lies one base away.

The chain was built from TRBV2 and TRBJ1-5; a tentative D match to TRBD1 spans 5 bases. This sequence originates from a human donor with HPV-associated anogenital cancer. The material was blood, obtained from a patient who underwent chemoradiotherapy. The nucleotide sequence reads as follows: TGTGCCAGCAGTGATACAGGTCCTAGGCCCCAGCATTTT. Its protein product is CASSDTGPRPQHF.